The 18 T cell receptor beta chains presented below share a single source sample, sequenced in a study of shared clonotypes between healthy human individuals. Method: immunoSEQ multiplex PCR; TCRdb's copy keeps in-frame clones and lacks some. This table has over a million clones, 75% to 80% appearing once. The sequenced sample consisted of memory CD4+ T cells from PBMCs. Subset described: CD45RA-negative fraction. The receptor source for this set is a man aged 18 to 29 in good health. Some clones in this sample may be carry-over from other donors' samples.

The genes are TRBV4-1 and TRBJ2-5, with 10 bases fitting TRBD1. This CDR3 region has 15 residues. From germline, CDR1 is MGHRA and CDR2 YSYEKL. V shed 2 bases, J shed 5 bases, and the junction held 5 bases outside the gene matches. CDR3: CASSQPDRGYETQYF. CDR3 bases: TGCGCCAGCAGCCAACCGGACAGGGGGTATGAGACCCAGTACTTC.

This rearrangement joins TRBV27 to TRBJ2-7; no clear D gene. Looked up from germline, CDR1 is MNHEY and CDR2 is SMNVEV (reference sequence). The V end was cut by 0 bases, the J end by 6 bases, with 15 bases between. CDR3 length: 15 amino acids. As DNA, the CDR3 is TGTGCCAGCAGTTTATCGTCCGGCCCACGAGGCGAGCAGTACTTC. Translation gives CASSLSSGPRGEQYF.

The chain carries TRBV5-4 and TRBJ2-1, with 7 nucleotides matching TRBD1. This CDR3 comprises 11 residues. With V trimmed by 4 bases and J by 9 bases, 1 base remained unmatched. CDR1 and CDR2 (germline): SGHNT, YYREEE (reference sequence). The CDR3 here is CASSDRAEQFF. DNA for the CDR3: TGTGCCAGCAGCGACAGGGCTGAGCAGTTCTTC.

The gene calls are TRBV4-1 and TRBJ2-5, with 9 bases that match TRBD2. The ends lost 5 bases at V and 1 base at J; junction bases unmatched: 8. The length of the CDR3 is 16 residues. CDR1 is MGHRA, CDR2 YSYEKL, per germline. CDR3 loop: CASSSLGGRVQETQYF. CDR3 coding DNA: TGCGCCAGCAGCTCCCTCGGCGGGAGGGTCCAAGAGACCCAGTACTTC.

In this sample, this clone turned up once. CDR3: CASSPVGPPGETQYF. Written as DNA, the CDR3 is TGTGCCAGCAGCCCTGTGGGTCCTCCTGGAGAGACCCAGTACTTC. This rearrangement joins TRBV4-2 to TRBJ2-5; D remains ambiguous. V gave up 4 bases and J gave up 4 bases, with 16 bases separating them. The CDR3 contains 15 residues. Germline V CDR1 and CDR2: LGHNA, YNFKEQ.

In this sample, this clone turned up a few times. This sequence joins TRBV7-2 and TRBJ1-1, with a weak D call TRBD1 (5 bases). Germline V lookup: CDR1 SGHTA, CDR2 FQGNSA. The V end lost 2 bases, the J end lost 11 bases, and 12 bases lay between the germline ends. The CDR3 sequence is 12 residues long. The CDR3 here is CASSLKAGNAFF. DNA of the CDR3: TGTGCCAGCAGCTTAAAGGCAGGGAACGCTTTCTTT.

This clone was counted a few times. The V call is TRBV6-1, the J call TRBJ1-5, with D possibly being TRBD1 (5 bases). Germline V gene data show CDR1 as MNHNS and CDR2 as SASEGT. The V and J ends lost 0 bases and 1 base respectively, with 10 bases between them. The CDR3 is 16 amino acids. The CDR3 loop is CASSEAGRVSNQPQHF. Written as DNA, the CDR3 is TGTGCCAGCAGTGAAGCTGGCAGGGTAAGCAATCAGCCCCAGCATTTT.

The rearrangement joins TRBV5-1 to TRBJ2-5, with 14 bases matching TRBD2. CDR1 SGHRS and CDR2 YFSETQ come from the germline V gene. This CDR3 comprises 16 residues. Losses at the gene ends were 2 bases for V and 4 bases for J; bases not matched to a gene: 4. The CDR3 region has the DNA TGCGCCAGCAGCTTAGGGACTAGCGGGAGTGGAGAGACCCAGTACTTC. Protein sequence: CASSLGTSGSGETQYF.

J is TRBJ2-3 and V is TRBV20-1; possible D gene TRBD1, 5 bases. V was trimmed by 6 bases and J by 9 bases, leaving 13 bases between them. The germline V gene encodes CDR1 DFQATT and CDR2 SNEGSKA (reference sequence). CDR3 length: 11 amino acids. The CDR3 spells CSAHRQLTQYF. In DNA, the CDR3 is TGCAGTGCCCACAGGCAGTTGACGCAGTATTTT.

The CDR3: CSVKPDRGSYGYTF. The CDR3 DNA reads as TGCAGCGTCAAACCGGACAGGGGGAGTTATGGCTACACCTTC. The V call is TRBV29-1, the J call TRBJ1-2, with 10 positions matching TRBD1. Germline lookup yields CDR1 SQVTM and CDR2 ANQGSEA. The CDR3 runs 14 residues. Trimming cost V 6 bases and J 5 bases; bases outside gene matches: 9.

The chain uses TRBV6-6 and TRBJ1-5, with D unresolved. Germline V CDR1 and CDR2: MNHNY, SVGAGI (reference sequence). The CDR3 is made up of 14 amino acids. The V gene lost 7 bases and the J gene lost 3 bases, with 13 bases spanning the gap. In DNA, the CDR3 is TGTGCCAGCACCGCGAGGGTCCACAATCAGCCCCAGCATTTT. Residues: CASTARVHNQPQHF.

This clone was observed a single time. The V call is TRBV18, the J call TRBJ2-1; either TRBD1 or TRBD2 may fit D (5 bases each). The CDR3 covers 15 residues. Trimming cost V 3 bases and J 4 bases, with 13 bases left between them. The V gene's germline CDR1 is KGHSH and CDR2 LQKENI. CDR3 sequence reads: CASSPRDVFYNEQFF. The CDR3 nucleotides are TGTGCCAGCTCACCCCGGGACGTGTTTTACAATGAGCAGTTCTTC.

V usage is TRBV18 and J usage is TRBJ1-2; 9 positions agree with TRBD1. V was pared by 3 bases and J by 3 bases, with 5 bases of the junction left unmatched. This CDR3 region has 15 residues. Germline V gene data show CDR1 as KGHSH and CDR2 as LQKENI. CDR3 loop: CASSPGTGIDYGYTF. Written as DNA, the CDR3 is TGTGCCAGCTCACCTGGGACAGGGATAGACTATGGCTACACCTTC. Full variable domain (missing parts from reference TRBV18 and TRBJ1-2): NAGVMQNPRHLVRRRGQEARLRCSPMKGHSHVYWYRQLPEEGLKFMVYLQKENIIDESGMPKERFSAEFPKEGPSILRIQQVVRGDSAAYFCASSPGTGIDYGYTFGSGTRLTVV.

The chain uses TRBV2 and TRBJ1-1, with a possible D match to TRBD1 (5 bases). V gave up 7 bases and J gave up 4 bases, with 16 bases separating them. This CDR3 has 14 amino acids. Germline V gives CDR1 SNHLY, CDR2 FYNNEI. The CDR3 DNA sequence: TGTGCCAGCATCCAAGACAGTTTCGCCACTGAAGCTTTCTTT. This gives the protein CASIQDSFATEAFF.

CDR3 sequence: CASSSDLVGEQYF. The CDR3 coding sequence is TGTGCCAGCAGCTCAGACTTGGTAGGCGAGCAGTACTTC. The chain has TRBV11-2 and TRBJ2-7; D uncertain. The CDR3 length is 13 residues. Between the trimmed V and J ends, which lost 4 bases and 6 bases, there was a span of 13 bases. CDR1 SGHAT and CDR2 FQNNGV come from the germline V gene.

J is TRBJ1-5 and V is TRBV7-8; D remains ambiguous. The CDR3 sequence is 13 residues long. The germline V gene has CDR1 SGHVS and CDR2 FQNEAQ. Between the trimmed V and J ends, which lost 5 bases and 9 bases, there was a span of 14 bases. Here the CDR3 DNA reads TGTGCCAGCAGCCCGGACCCACGGGGGCCCCAGCATTTT. It translates to CASSPDPRGPQHF.

This clone has just one count. The CDR3 DNA reads as TGTGCCAGCAGACGGGACTCCCTCCTGGTCTACGAGCAGTACTTC. This sequence encodes CASRRDSLLVYEQYF. This chain joins TRBV6-1 and TRBJ2-7; D possibly corresponds to TRBD2 (6 bases). V lost 6 bases to trimming and J lost 3 bases, with 18 bases between them. The CDR3 is 15 amino acids. Germline V CDR1 and CDR2: MNHNS, SASEGT.

Concerning this clone itself: Other DNA variants within this sample encode the same CDR3. The chain joins TRBV6-5 to TRBJ2-3; TRBD1 agrees at 7 bases. Germline V gene data show CDR1 as MNHEY and CDR2 as SVGAGI. J lost 0 bases, V lost 7 bases, and 1 base had no gene match. The CDR3 loop spans 13 amino acids. CDR3 DNA sequence: TGTGCCAGCATGGACAGGAGCACAGATACGCAGTATTTT. Amino acids: CASMDRSTDTQYF.